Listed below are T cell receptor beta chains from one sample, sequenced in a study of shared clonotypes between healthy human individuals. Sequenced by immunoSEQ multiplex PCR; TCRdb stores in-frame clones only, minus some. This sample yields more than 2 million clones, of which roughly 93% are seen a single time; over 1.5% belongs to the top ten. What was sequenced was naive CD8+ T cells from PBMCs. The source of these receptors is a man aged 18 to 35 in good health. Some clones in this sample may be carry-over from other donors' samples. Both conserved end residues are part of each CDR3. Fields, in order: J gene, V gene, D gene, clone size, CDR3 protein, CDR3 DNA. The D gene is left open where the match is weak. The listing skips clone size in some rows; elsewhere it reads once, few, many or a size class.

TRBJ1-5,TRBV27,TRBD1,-,CASSLDRVNQPQHF,TGTGCCAGCAGCCTGGACAGGGTCAATCAGCCCCAGCATTTT
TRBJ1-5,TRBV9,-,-,CASSVAGVGQPQHF,TGTGCCAGCAGCGTAGCAGGGGTCGGTCAGCCCCAGCATTTT
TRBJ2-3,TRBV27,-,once,CASRGARRTDTQYF,TGTGCCAGCAGGGGGGCGAGGCGCACAGATACGCAGTATTTT
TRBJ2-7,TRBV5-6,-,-,CASSYGTASYEQYF,TGTGCCAGCAGCTACGGGACTGCCTCCTACGAGCAGTACTTC
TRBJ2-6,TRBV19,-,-,CASSITGSGANVLTF,TGTGCCAGTAGTATAACGGGCTCTGGGGCCAACGTCCTGACTTTC
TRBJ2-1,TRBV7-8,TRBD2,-,CASSLAGTSHNEQFF,TGTGCCAGCAGCTTAGCGGGGACTAGCCACAATGAGCAGTTCTTC
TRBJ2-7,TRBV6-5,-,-,CASSYIYEQYF,TGTGCCAGCAGTTATATCTACGAGCAGTACTTC
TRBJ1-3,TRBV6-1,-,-,CASSERGIGNTIYF,TGTGCCAGCAGTGAGAGGGGGATCGGAAACACCATATATTTT
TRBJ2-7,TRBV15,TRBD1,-,CATSRARGPYEQYF,TGTGCCACCAGCAGAGCCAGGGGGCCCTACGAGCAGTACTTC
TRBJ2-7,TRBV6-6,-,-,CASSPAYRTDEQYF,TGTGCCAGCAGCCCAGCCTATCGCACTGACGAGCAGTACTTC
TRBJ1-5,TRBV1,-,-,CTTRSRDRLPNQPQHF,TGCACCACCCGGAGCCGGGACCGGCTACCCAATCAGCCCCAGCATTTT
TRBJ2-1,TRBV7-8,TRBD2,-,CASSFRTSGSDEQFF,TGTGCCAGCAGCTTTCGGACTAGCGGGAGTGATGAGCAGTTCTTC
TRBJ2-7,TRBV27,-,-,CASSLSSRINEQYF,TGTGCCAGCAGCCTTAGCTCCCGGATCAACGAGCAGTACTTC
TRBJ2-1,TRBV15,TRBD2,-,CATTPGLEVFGNEQFF,TGTGCCACCACCCCGGGACTAGAGGTATTTGGGAATGAGCAGTTCTTC
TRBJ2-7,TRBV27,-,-,CASSASSYEQYF,TGTGCCAGCAGCGCAAGTTCATACGAGCAGTACTTC
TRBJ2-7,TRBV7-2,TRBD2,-,CASRTSGNYEQYF,TGTGCCAGCAGGACTAGCGGAAATTACGAGCAGTACTTC
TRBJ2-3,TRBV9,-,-,CASTGVAGMGTDTQYF,TGTGCCAGCACCGGGGTGGCGGGAATGGGCACAGATACGCAGTATTTT